Below are 13 T cell receptor beta chains sequenced from a single sample in a study of cytomegalovirus exposure and HLA in healthy donors. The PCR had 60 Vbeta and 13 Jbeta primers. Sequencing used immunoSEQ multiplex PCR; TCRdb keeps in-frame clones, though not all of them. The sample yields roughly 100,000 clones, approximately 71% seen once. The specimen was PBMCs. The receptors come from a young woman in good health and CMV-seropositive.

The V call is TRBV11-2, the J call TRBJ2-1, with D maybe TRBD2 (5 bases). V gave up 4 bases and J gave up 5 bases, with 12 bases separating them. Germline-derived CDR1 and CDR2 are SGHAT and FQNNGV. The CDR3 is 14 amino acids. CDR3 sequence reads: CASSSMDSNNEQFF. CDR3 nucleotides: TGTGCCAGCAGCTCTATGGACTCAAACAATGAGCAGTTCTTC.

The CDR3 DNA follows: TGCGCCAGCAGCTTGTTGGGGCGGTTTAATGAAAAACTGTTTTTT. Amino acid sequence: CASSLLGRFNEKLFF. This rearrangement joins TRBV5-1 to TRBJ1-4, with TRBD1 as a possible D gene (5 bases). This CDR3 is 15 amino acids long. CDR1 and CDR2 from the germline V gene are SGHRS and YFSETQ. Deletions cut 1 base from V and 4 bases from J, with 11 bases between. The full variable domain, its missing parts supplied by reference TRBV5-1 and TRBJ1-4, is KAGVTQTPRYLIKTRGQQVTLSCSPISGHRSVSWYQQTPGQGLQFLFEYFSETQRNKGNFPGRFSGRQFSNSRSEMNVSTLELGDSALYLCASSLLGRFNEKLFFGSGTQLSVL.

This chain uses TRBV11-2 with TRBJ2-1; 10 bases line up with TRBD2. Germline CDR1 and CDR2: SGHAT and FQNNGV. This CDR3 region has 15 residues. V lost 5 bases and J lost 4; bases outside the gene matches: 5. The CDR3 reads CASSRRTSGYNEQFF. In DNA, the CDR3 is TGTGCCAGCAGCCGCCGGACTAGCGGTTACAATGAGCAGTTCTTC.

This clone was detected a few times. V usage is TRBV5-6 and J usage is TRBJ2-7, with 7 bases lining up with TRBD2. Germline values: CDR1 SGHDT, CDR2 YYEEEE. This CDR3 comprises 16 residues. Germline trimming cut 2 bases from V and 0 bases from J; bases unmatched to any gene: 8. The chain's CDR3 is CASSLGHSGNSYEQYF. The CDR3 DNA is TGTGCCAGCAGCTTAGGGCACAGCGGGAACTCCTACGAGCAGTACTTC. The variable domain in full, with the rest retrieved from reference TRBV5-6 and TRBJ2-7, is DAGVTQSPTHLIKTRGQQVTLRCSPKSGHDTVSWYQQALGQGPQFIFQYYEEEERQRGNFPDRFSGHQFPNYSSELNVNALLLGDSALYLCASSLGHSGNSYEQYFGPGTRLTVT.

The table lists this clone with a few counts. The V and J genes are TRBV7-9 and TRBJ2-3, with no clear D. The CDR3 has 17 residues. Trimming left V 6 bases short and J 0 bases short, with 19 bases between. The germline V gene encodes CDR1 SEHNR and CDR2 FQNEAQ (reference sequence). CDR3 amino acids: CASSSRRGYTSTDTQYF. DNA for the CDR3: TGTGCCAGCAGTTCCAGGCGTGGTTATACTAGCACAGATACGCAGTATTTT.

The chain carries TRBV6-6 and TRBJ1-1; D ambiguous. The CDR3 runs to 12 residues. V lost 5 bases and J 4 bases, leaving 8 bases between the germline ends. Germline values: CDR1 MNHNY, CDR2 SVGAGI (reference sequence). This chain's CDR3 is CASSPTSTEAFF. DNA for the CDR3: TGTGCCAGCAGTCCCACGAGCACTGAAGCTTTCTTT.

In DNA form, the CDR3 reads TGTGCCAGCAGTGAAGGGCAGACTGAAGCTTTCTTT. Protein sequence: CASSEGQTEAFF. This rearrangement joins TRBV2 to TRBJ1-1; D is undetermined. The CDR3 length is 12 residues. Germline V gene lookup returns CDR1 SNHLY and CDR2 FYNNEI. Trimming removed 1 base at V and 5 bases at J, with 5 bases between.

The chain couples TRBV9 to TRBJ2-1; 8 bases fit TRBD2. CDR3 length equals 13 residues. Looked up from germline, CDR1 is SGDLS and CDR2 is YYNGEE. V shed 6 bases and J 6 bases; nucleotides not matched to a gene: 5. CDR3 residues: CASNGGAGNEQFF. CDR3 in DNA: TGTGCCAGCAACGGGGGGGCGGGCAATGAGCAGTTCTTC.

V and J are TRBV5-8 and TRBJ2-6; 9 bases are a match to TRBD1. J gave up 0 bases and V 8 bases, and 9 bases lay outside the gene matches. The CDR3 length is 17 residues. Germline values: CDR1 SGHTS, CDR2 YDEGEE. In DNA, the CDR3 is TGTGCCAGTAAACAGGGGGCTAGGAGCTCTGGGGCCAACGTCCTGACTTTC. Encoded protein: CASKQGARSSGANVLTF. Full variable domain (remainder filled in from reference TRBV5-8 and TRBJ2-6): EAGVTQSPTHLIKTRGQQATLRCSPISGHTSVYWYQQALGLGLQFLLWYDEGEERNRGNFPPRFSGRQFPNYSSELNVNALELEDSALYLCASKQGARSSGANVLTFGAGSRLTVL.

J is TRBJ1-3 and V is TRBV6-1; 7 bases fit TRBD1. J gave up 0 bases and V 3 bases, and 2 bases lay outside the gene matches. This CDR3 comprises 15 residues. Germline loops: CDR1 MNHNS, CDR2 SASEGT. In DNA, the CDR3 is TGTGCCAGCAGTGAGACAGGGTTCTCTGGAAACACCATATATTTT. Residues: CASSETGFSGNTIYF.

J is TRBJ2-1 and V is TRBV27; 8 bases align to TRBD1. The J segment lost 3 bases and the V segment lost 2 bases, leaving 6 bases of the junction unmatched. Germline CDR1 MNHEY, CDR2 SMNVEV (reference sequence). This CDR3 has 16 amino acids. The CDR3 DNA sequence: TGTGCCAGCAGTTTACGGGGGACAGGCAACTACAATGAGCAGTTCTTC. Translating gives CASSLRGTGNYNEQFF.

The chain is built from TRBV9 and TRBJ2-6, with 9 bases identical to TRBD1. Germline CDR1 and CDR2: SGDLS and YYNGEE. Trimming removed 4 bases from V and 0 bases from J; junction bases left unmatched: 8. The CDR3 runs to 18 residues. CDR3 region: CASSSRDRAASGANVLTF. In DNA, the CDR3 is TGTGCCAGCAGCTCCCGGGACAGGGCAGCCTCTGGGGCCAACGTCCTGACTTTC.

This chain connects TRBV5-6 to TRBJ2-7; 9 bases are shared with TRBD2. V lost 4 bases to trimming and J lost 3 bases; unmatched junction nucleotides: 5. Per the germline V gene, CDR1 is SGHDT and CDR2 is YYEEEE. This CDR3 contains 14 residues. This chain's CDR3 is CASSETSGIYEQYF. The DNA for the CDR3 is TGTGCCAGCAGCGAGACTAGCGGTATCTACGAGCAGTACTTC.